These 23 T cell receptor beta chains were all obtained from the same sample, sequenced in a study of shared clonotypes between healthy human individuals. Profiled with immunoSEQ multiplex PCR; TCRdb holds only in-frame clones, not every one. This sample has approximately 1.9 million clones; approximately 92% occur once, and the top ten carry less than 2%. As defined, naive CD8 cells were CD45RO-negative and positively selected for CCR7, with terminally differentiated effector memory CD45RA+ cells excluded. Sequencing used naive CD8+ T cells from PBMCs. All receptors come from a man younger than 30 in good health. Some clones in this sample may be carry-over from other donors' samples.

J is TRBJ1-1 and V is TRBV27, with 7 bases that match TRBD1. The CDR3 has 14 amino acids. With 5 bases clipped from V and 11 bases from J, the junction kept 14 bases outside the gene matches. The germline CDR1 and CDR2 sequences are MNHEY and SMNVEV (reference sequence). The CDR3 sequence is CASSPLTGSFLAFF. The CDR3 DNA is TGTGCCAGCAGTCCACTGACAGGGTCATTCCTGGCTTTCTTT.

V is TRBV7-3 and J is TRBJ2-1, with a weak D call TRBD2 (5 bases). There are 15 residues in the CDR3. V lost 5 bases to trimming and J lost 0 bases, with 11 bases between them. The germline gives CDR1 SGHTA, CDR2 FQGTGA. The CDR3 DNA is TGTGCCAGCAGCCTACAGCGGAGCTCCTACAATGAGCAGTTCTTC. Residues: CASSLQRSSYNEQFF.

The chain recombines TRBV7-9 with TRBJ2-5; TRBD2 agrees at 15 bases. The CDR3 covers 17 residues. The V segment lost 5 bases and the J segment 4 bases; nucleotides outside the gene matches: 8. CDR1 and CDR2 from the germline V gene are SEHNR and FQNEAQ (reference sequence). DNA of the CDR3: TGTGCCAGCAGCCGCGGACTAGCGGGAGGGTGGGGAGAGACCCAGTACTTC. Amino acids: CASSRGLAGGWGETQYF.

This chain uses TRBV4-2 with TRBJ2-7; TRBD2 agrees at 11 bases. This CDR3 is built from 15 residues. J was trimmed by 6 bases and V by 3 bases; bases with no gene match: 7. The germline CDR1 and CDR2 sequences are LGHNA and YNFKEQ. Written as DNA, the CDR3 is TGTGCCAGCAGCCACATAGCGGGAGGGCCGGTCGAGCAGTACTTC. Translated, it gives CASSHIAGGPVEQYF.

The chain has TRBV11-2 and TRBJ2-1; D perhaps matches TRBD1 (5 bases). This CDR3 spans 11 amino acids. The V end was cut by 4 bases, the J end by 10 bases, with 8 bases between. The germline V gene has CDR1 SGHAT and CDR2 FQNNGV. Here the CDR3 reads CASSWGPEQFF. CDR3 nucleotides: TGTGCCAGCAGCTGGGGCCCGGAGCAGTTCTTC.

The gene calls are TRBV13 and TRBJ1-4; D is possibly TRBD1 (5 bases). The CDR3 contains 21 residues. V lost 1 base and J lost 0, with 24 bases in between. Germline CDR1 PRHDT, CDR2 FYEKMQ (reference sequence). The CDR3 DNA is TGTGCCAGCAGCTTAGAGGGGCCGGGGGGATTGGTGTATGCAACTAATGAAAAACTGTTTTTT. This sequence encodes CASSLEGPGGLVYATNEKLFF.

The V gene is TRBV4-1, the J gene TRBJ2-5; possibly TRBD2 for D (7 bases). Trimming pared 0 bases from V and 2 bases from J, leaving 19 bases between. The CDR3 is 18 amino acids. Germline V gene sequence: CDR1 MGHRA, CDR2 YSYEKL. The CDR3 spells CASSQDRGASGSQETQYF. The CDR3 nucleotides are TGCGCCAGCAGCCAAGACCGGGGGGCTAGCGGCAGTCAAGAGACCCAGTACTTC.

The chain employs TRBV6-1 and TRBJ1-6; D not certain. V lost 2 bases and J lost 9, with 14 bases in between. Germline CDR1 reads MNHNS; CDR2 reads SASEGT. This CDR3 spans 15 amino acids. In DNA, the CDR3 is TGTGCCAGCAGTGAAATAAGTGGGTTCGGTTCACCCCTCCACTTT. Translated: CASSEISGFGSPLHF.

Regarding this clone: Other DNA sequences in the sample encode the same CDR3. This chain joins TRBV7-9 and TRBJ2-1, with D unresolved. V lost 0 bases to trimming and J lost 10 bases, with 7 bases between them. The CDR3 loop spans 12 amino acids. In germline, CDR1 is SEHNR, CDR2 FQNEAQ (reference sequence). The CDR3: CASSLALREQFF. The CDR3 bases are TGTGCCAGCAGCTTAGCGCTGAGGGAGCAGTTCTTC.

The CDR3 sequence: CASSRIRDRGLSGYTF. The CDR3 DNA is TGTGCCAGTAGTAGGATTCGGGACAGGGGTCTTTCTGGCTACACCTTC. This chain connects TRBV19 to TRBJ1-2; 10 nucleotides agree with TRBD1. This CDR3 is 16 amino acids long. The V segment lost 4 bases and the J segment 7 bases; nucleotides outside the gene matches: 12. Germline CDR1 LNHDA, CDR2 SQIVND (reference sequence).

This chain connects TRBV28 to TRBJ2-5; the D gene could be TRBD1 or TRBD2 (5 bases each). CDR3 length: 16 residues. Trimming pared 3 bases from V and 0 bases from J, leaving 14 bases between. Germline-derived CDR1 and CDR2 are MDHEN and SYDVKM. The DNA for the CDR3 is TGTGCCAGCAGTTTCCCCAGCAGGGAGTACCAAGAGACCCAGTACTTC. It encodes CASSFPSREYQETQYF.

This chain connects TRBV2 to TRBJ2-3; D gene uncertain. V lost 6 bases and J lost 5, with 6 bases in between. Germline V gives CDR1 SNHLY, CDR2 FYNNEI. CDR3 length: 11 residues. The CDR3 here is CASSEVDTQYF. For the CDR3, the DNA is TGTGCCAGCAGCGAGGTAGATACGCAGTATTTT. Complete variable domain (other parts from reference TRBV2 and TRBJ2-3): EPEVTQTPSHQVTQMGQEVILRCVPISNHLYFYWYRQILGQKVEFLVSFYNNEISEKSEIFDDQFSVERPDGSNFTLKIRSTKLEDSAMYFCASSEVDTQYFGPGTRLTVL.

The V call is TRBV9, the J call TRBJ2-3; the D gene is possibly TRBD1 (7 bases). V was pared by 3 bases and J by 4 bases, with 15 bases between. The CDR3 covers 15 residues. Germline CDR1 reads SGDLS; CDR2 reads YYNGEE. The CDR3 DNA reads as TGTGCCAGCAGCGCGACAGGGTGGAGGGCAGATACGCAGTATTTT. It specifies CASSATGWRADTQYF.

V usage is TRBV27 and J usage is TRBJ2-2; 7 positions match TRBD1. This CDR3 contains 15 residues. The germline CDR1 and CDR2 sequences are MNHEY and SMNVEV (reference sequence). V shed 5 bases and J 2 bases; nucleotides not matched to a gene: 5. The CDR3 reads CASSIRTGNTGELFF. CDR3 bases: TGTGCCAGCAGTATACGGACAGGAAACACCGGGGAGCTGTTTTTT.

This chain joins TRBV6-5 and TRBJ2-7; D perhaps matches TRBD2 (6 bases). This CDR3 spans 15 amino acids. V dropped 2 bases and J dropped 2 bases, with 13 bases sitting between them. Germline V gene data show CDR1 as MNHEY and CDR2 as SVGAGI. CDR3 in DNA: TGTGCCAGCAGTTACGGCCCGGGAGAAACCTACGAGCAGTACTTC. Amino acid sequence: CASSYGPGETYEQYF.

This clone was recorded once. The chain joins TRBV14 to TRBJ2-7; a possible D gene is TRBD1 (5 bases). This CDR3 has 14 residues. Germline V CDR1 and CDR2: SGHDN, FVKESK. With 4 bases removed from V and 3 bases from J, the gap between germline ends came to 13 bases. CDR3 bases: TGTGCCAGCAGCCGTGGGGCGACTTACTACGAGCAGTACTTC. Translated: CASSRGATYYEQYF. The whole variable domain, remainder taken from reference TRBV14 and TRBJ2-7, is EAGVTQFPSHSVIEKGQTVTLRCDPISGHDNLYWYRRVMGKEIKFLLHFVKESKQDESGMPNNRFLAERTGGTYSTLKVQPAELEDSGVYFCASSRGATYYEQYFGPGTRLTVT.

As for this clone: This same CDR3 is encoded by further DNA sequences in the sample. This sequence joins TRBV27 and TRBJ2-3; unclear D gene. CDR3 length equals 12 residues. Germline V CDR1 and CDR2: MNHEY, SMNVEV (reference sequence). V was cut by 5 bases and J by 0 bases, with 3 bases left in between. CDR3 loop: CASSPSTDTQYF. In DNA, the CDR3 is TGTGCCAGCAGTCCTAGCACAGATACGCAGTATTTT.

This clone showed up just once. The CDR3 DNA sequence: TGTGCCAGCAGTTTATCGAAGCGGGGATATAGCAATCAGCCCCAGCATTTT. This sequence encodes CASSLSKRGYSNQPQHF. The chain links TRBV27 to TRBJ1-5; D call uncertain. V lost 0 bases and J 0 bases, leaving 12 bases between the germline ends. CDR3 length: 17 residues. Germline V lookup: CDR1 MNHEY, CDR2 SMNVEV (reference sequence).

This clone has a single count. This chain uses TRBV28 with TRBJ2-1; D not resolved. This CDR3 has 12 amino acids. V lost 3 bases and J lost 9, with 9 bases in between. Germline assignment: CDR1 MDHEN and CDR2 SYDVKM. The CDR3 nucleotides read TGTGCCAGCAGTTTCATGACTGGTGAGCAGTTCTTC. Its translation: CASSFMTGEQFF. The full variable domain, rest sourced from reference TRBV28 and TRBJ2-1, is DVKVTQSSRYLVKRTGEKVFLECVQDMDHENMFWYRQDPGLGLRLIYFSYDVKMKEKGDIPEGYSVSREKKERFSLILESASTNQTSMYLCASSFMTGEQFFGPGTRLTVL.

The chain combines TRBV5-1 with TRBJ2-5, with unresolved D. V was trimmed by 7 bases and J by 0 bases, leaving 1 base between them. There are 10 residues in the CDR3. Looked up from germline, CDR1 is SGHRS and CDR2 is YFSETQ. CDR3 sequence: CASYQETQYF. The CDR3 DNA follows: TGCGCCAGCTACCAAGAGACCCAGTACTTC.

The chain links TRBV27 to TRBJ2-3; 7 bases line up with TRBD2. This CDR3 contains 14 residues. V dropped 4 bases and J dropped 6; count of bases not matched to a gene: 7. Germline CDR1 and CDR2: MNHEY and SMNVEV (reference sequence). Written as DNA, the CDR3 is TGTGCCAGCAGTTCGTCCGGGAGGCTGGATACGCAGTATTTT. It encodes CASSSSGRLDTQYF.

This chain connects TRBV9 to TRBJ1-4, with D perhaps matching TRBD1 (5 bases). Trimming took off 0 bases at V and 2 bases at J, with 14 bases between the two ends. The CDR3 length is 17 residues. Germline V gene data show CDR1 as SGDLS and CDR2 as YYNGEE. The CDR3 sequence: CASSVGGGTVTNEKLFF. DNA of the CDR3: TGTGCCAGCAGCGTAGGAGGAGGGACGGTGACTAATGAAAAACTGTTTTTT.

The rearrangement uses TRBV7-9 and TRBJ2-3; 7 nucleotides match TRBD1. The CDR3 is 15 amino acids. Germline assignment: CDR1 SEHNR and CDR2 FQNEAQ (reference sequence). After removal of 7 bases from V and 4 bases from J, the junction contained 11 bases not matched to a gene. DNA for the CDR3: TGTGCCAGCACCCAGGGGGTGGGAGCTGCAGATACGCAGTATTTT. Translating gives CASTQGVGAADTQYF.